This T cell receptor (beta chain) is from a study of read filtering for tumor transcriptome and immune sequencing. Molecular barcoded adaptors covering alpha/delta and beta/gamma chains were used on about 0.4 ug RNA. One entry per CDR3 protein results from TCRdb running MiXCR on the reads. Of approximately 40,000 distinct CDR3 sequences in the sample, about 15% are singletons; the top ten hold less than 20%. About this clonotype itself: Mismatch with germline at one junction end may stem from a read error.

This CDR3 is 17 amino acids long. Germline V CDR1 and CDR2: KGHSH, LQKENI. The sequenced material came from a population of CD138-negative cells sorted from bone marrow. The sequence was collected from a donor aged 40 or over with multiple myeloma. The rearrangement uses TRBV18 and TRBJ1-4, with a tentative D call TRBD1 (6 bases). CDR3 bases: TGTGTCAGCTCACCACCGCGAGGCAGGGGACCTAATGAAAAACTGCTTTTT. As protein: CVSSPPRGRGPNEKLLF.